These 28 T cell receptor beta chains share one sample of origin, sequenced in a study of metastatic and nonmetastatic thyroid tumors. Until they underwent thyroid surgery, no patient had received any treatment. TCRdb re-analyzed the PCR reads using MiXCR. Among over 5,500 clones listed, around 34% were seen once. Sequenced sample: adjacent normal tissue. Receptors were obtained from a female donor with papillary thyroid cancer or a benign thyroid nodule (not recorded which). Some clones in this sample may be carry-over from other donors' samples.

This clone was seen just once. This CDR3 reads CSARLRELTGNTIYF. The DNA of the CDR3 is TGCAGTGCTAGATTGAGGGAGCTCACTGGAAACACCATATATTTT. The chain has TRBV20-1 and TRBJ1-3; the D is unclear. Trimming left V 2 bases short and J 2 bases short, with 13 bases between. The germline CDR1 and CDR2 sequences are DFQATT and SNEGSKA (reference sequence). This CDR3 spans 15 amino acids.

The CDR3 loop reads CASSEDPWGGINQPQHF. For the CDR3, the DNA is TGTGCCAGCAGTGAAGATCCCTGGGGTGGTATCAATCAGCCCCAGCATTTT. V gene TRBV6-1 combines with J gene TRBJ1-5; no clear D gene. There are 17 residues in the CDR3. CDR1 and CDR2 from the germline V gene are MNHNS and SASEGT. Trimming took off 1 base at V and 3 bases at J, with 16 bases between the two ends.

The J gene is TRBJ2-7, the V gene TRBV6-2 or TRBV6-3; the match to TRBD2 covers 7 bases. Germline V gene sequence: CDR1 MNHEY, CDR2 SVGEGT. After removal of 2 bases from V and 3 bases from J, the junction contained 10 bases not matched to a gene. The CDR3 contains 16 residues. In nucleotides, the CDR3 is TGTGCCAGCAGTTACAACCGGGAGGTTCGGGGCTACGAGCAGTACTTC. Translating gives CASSYNREVRGYEQYF.

The chain employs TRBV2 and TRBJ2-2, with 9 bases identical to TRBD2. The CDR3 is made up of 16 amino acids. Germline CDR1 reads SNHLY; CDR2 reads FYNNEI. V trimming: 0 bases; J trimming: 6 bases; junction bases outside the gene matches: 5. In DNA form, the CDR3 reads TGTGCCAGCAGTGAAGCCTTAGCGGGAGCATCCGGGGAGCTGTTTTTT. It specifies CASSEALAGASGELFF. The variable domain in full, with the rest retrieved from reference TRBV2 and TRBJ2-2, is EPEVTQTPSHQVTQMGQEVILRCVPISNHLYFYWYRQILGQKVEFLVSFYNNEISEKSEIFDDQFSVERPDGSNFTLKIRSTKLEDSAMYFCASSEALAGASGELFFGEGSRLTVL.

In its sample, this clone is medium-sized. This chain joins TRBV9 and TRBJ2-7; 9 bases map to TRBD2. Germline V gene sequence: CDR1 SGDLS, CDR2 YYNGEE. The CDR3 is made up of 15 amino acids. The J segment lost 2 bases and the V segment lost 0 bases, leaving 3 bases of the junction unmatched. The CDR3 is CASSVGGGGAYEQYF. The CDR3 DNA follows: TGTGCCAGCAGCGTAGGTGGCGGGGGGGCCTACGAGCAGTACTTC.

The chain links TRBV27 to TRBJ2-7, with 8 bases matching TRBD2. Per the germline V gene, CDR1 is MNHEY and CDR2 is SMNVEV (reference sequence). With V trimmed by 6 bases and J by 5 bases, 6 bases remained unmatched. CDR3 length: 13 residues. CDR3 DNA: TGTGCCAGCAGGACTAGCGCCCTCCACGAGCAGTACTTC. It specifies CASRTSALHEQYF.

This clone was observed once. The chain links TRBV11-3 to TRBJ2-7; TRBD2 might be the D (5 bases). The CDR3 totals 15 residues. CDR1 is SGHNT and CDR2 is YENEEA in the germline V gene. Trimming removed 1 base from V and 0 bases from J, with 10 bases in between. CDR3 coding DNA: TGTGCCAGCAGCTTAGGATCGGCGGGCTCCTACGAGCAGTACTTC. It translates to CASSLGSAGSYEQYF.

This clone was counted many times. The gene calls are TRBV11-2 and TRBJ1-1; D is perhaps TRBD1 (6 bases). This CDR3 comprises 13 residues. V was pared by 3 bases and J by 6 bases, with 11 bases between. Per the germline V gene, CDR1 is SGHAT and CDR2 is FQNNGV. CDR3 in amino acids: CASSLLQGSEAFF. CDR3 nucleotide sequence: TGTGCCAGCAGCTTGCTACAGGGTTCTGAAGCTTTCTTT.

This rearrangement joins TRBV27 to TRBJ1-1, with D perhaps TRBD1 (5 bases). The germline gives CDR1 MNHEY, CDR2 SMNVEV (reference sequence). V was trimmed by 2 bases and J by 2 bases, leaving 15 bases between them. The CDR3 covers 16 residues. Written as DNA, the CDR3 is TGTGCCAGCAGTTTAAGGCCCCCTCAGGGTAACACTGAAGCTTTCTTT. Its translation: CASSLRPPQGNTEAFF.

This clone was observed a few times. The chain links TRBV6-1 to TRBJ2-7; tentative D call: TRBD1 (7 bases). V shed 7 bases and J shed 3 bases, with 13 bases lying between them. The CDR3 sequence is 13 residues long. Germline V gene lookup returns CDR1 MNHNS and CDR2 SASEGT. The CDR3 DNA is TGTGCCAGCAAGCAGGGGGAGGTCTACGAGCAGTACTTC. Translating gives CASKQGEVYEQYF.

To note about this clone: Distinct nucleotide sequences in the sample also encode this CDR3. The chain has TRBV12-3 or TRBV12-4 and TRBJ2-3; the match to TRBD2 covers 8 bases. The CDR3 loop spans 15 amino acids. Losses at the gene ends were 5 bases for V and 3 bases for J; bases not matched to a gene: 7. The chain's CDR3 is CASSLGLASTDTQYF. The CDR3 DNA is TGTGCCAGCAGTCTCGGACTAGCTTCTACAGATACGCAGTATTTT.

This clone was observed a handful of times. The chain uses TRBV24-1 and TRBJ2-7; 10 nucleotides agree with TRBD1. CDR3 length: 16 amino acids. Germline CDR1 KGHDR, CDR2 SFDVKD. V shed 7 bases, J shed 4 bases, and the junction held 12 bases outside the gene matches. The DNA of the CDR3 is TGTGCCACCAGCCGGATGAGGGACAGGGGCCCTTACGAGCAGTACTTC. It translates to CATSRMRDRGPYEQYF.

This sequence joins TRBV18 and TRBJ1-4; 10 positions agree with TRBD1. V shed 6 bases and J 5 bases; nucleotides not matched to a gene: 6. CDR1 is KGHSH and CDR2 is LQKENI in the germline V gene. CDR3 length equals 15 residues. The CDR3 DNA reads TGTGCCAGCTCTCAGGGACAGGGGCGAAATGAAAAACTGTTTTTT. Its translation: CASSQGQGRNEKLFF.

This clone is deemed medium-sized. V and J are TRBV11-3 and TRBJ2-1; TRBD2 matches at 10 bases. The CDR3 is made up of 14 amino acids. Trimming took 5 bases from V and 5 from J; bases not matched to a gene: 3. Germline V lookup: CDR1 SGHNT, CDR2 YENEEA. CDR3 in DNA: TGTGCCAGCAGCCTCACTAGCGGGGACAATGAGCAGTTCTTC. As protein: CASSLTSGDNEQFF.

This clone turned up a few times. The chain uses TRBV6-1 and TRBJ2-7; TRBD1 matches at 8 bases. J gave up 3 bases and V 7 bases, and 8 bases lay outside the gene matches. CDR1 MNHNS and CDR2 SASEGT come from the germline V gene. The CDR3 is 14 amino acids. In DNA, the CDR3 is TGTGCCAGCACTGAGGGACAGGCTATCTACGAGCAGTACTTC. Residues: CASTEGQAIYEQYF.

A single count supports this clone. The genes are TRBV20-1 and TRBJ1-2, with 7 nucleotides matching TRBD1. Trimming removed 4 bases from V and 9 bases from J; junction bases left unmatched: 17. The germline gives CDR1 DFQATT, CDR2 SNEGSKA (reference sequence). This CDR3 has 15 residues. The CDR3, as DNA: TGCAGTGCTACTCCCGACAGGGATTCTATGGGTCGCTACACCTTC. Residues: CSATPDRDSMGRYTF.

This clone occurred many times. The chain joins TRBV4-1 to TRBJ2-2; D may be TRBD2 (6 bases). The CDR3 is 15 residues long. V was clipped by 3 bases and J by 4 bases, with 12 bases between them. Germline V gives CDR1 MGHRA, CDR2 YSYEKL. CDR3 residues: CASSQRLDTTGELFF. DNA for the CDR3: TGCGCCAGCAGCCAGAGACTAGACACCACCGGGGAGCTGTTTTTT.

This clone has only a few counts. The J gene is TRBJ2-1, the V gene TRBV6-6; maybe TRBD2 (5 bases). CDR1 is MNHNY and CDR2 is SVGAGI in the germline V gene (reference sequence). With 2 bases removed from V and 4 bases from J, the gap between germline ends came to 9 bases. This CDR3 spans 14 amino acids. The CDR3 bases are TGTGCCAGCAGTTACAACCGAGGGTACAATGAGCAGTTCTTC. The encoded protein is CASSYNRGYNEQFF.

The V gene is TRBV12-3 or TRBV12-4, the J gene TRBJ2-7, with 11 bases aligning to TRBD2. V lost 2 bases to trimming and J lost 6 bases; unmatched junction nucleotides: 6. The CDR3 is 15 residues long. The DNA of the CDR3 is TGTGCCAGCAGTTTACGGCTAGCGGGAGGTGTCGAGCAGTACTTC. This gives the protein CASSLRLAGGVEQYF.

This clone turned up a few times. J is TRBJ1-5 and V is TRBV6-1; 7 positions match TRBD1. The CDR3 runs to 15 residues. Germline-derived CDR1 and CDR2 are MNHNS and SASEGT. Losses at the gene ends were 6 bases for V and 3 bases for J; bases not matched to a gene: 8. The CDR3 is CASRRTGGFNQPQHF. The CDR3 DNA reads as TGTGCCAGCAGACGGACAGGAGGGTTCAATCAGCCCCAGCATTTT.

The gene calls are TRBV7-8 and TRBJ2-7; the D gene could be TRBD1 or TRBD2 (6 bases each). The CDR3 loop spans 15 amino acids. Trimming removed 1 base from V and 4 bases from J, with 14 bases in between. CDR1 is SGHVS and CDR2 is FQNEAQ in the germline V gene. CDR3 DNA sequence: TGTGCCAGCAGCTTAGAATTCCAAGGGGGGTACGAGCAGTACTTC. It is translated as CASSLEFQGGYEQYF.

By share of the sample, this clone is medium-sized (0.01 to 0.1%). The chain joins TRBV19 to TRBJ2-2; D is ambiguous. Germline V gene sequence: CDR1 LNHDA, CDR2 SQIVND (reference sequence). With 7 bases removed from V and 0 bases from J, the gap between germline ends came to 6 bases. There are 13 residues in the CDR3. This CDR3 reads CASIGANTGELFF. DNA of the CDR3: TGTGCCAGTATTGGGGCGAACACCGGGGAGCTGTTTTTT.

This clone was seen only a few times. This rearrangement joins TRBV7-9 to TRBJ1-1; D is ambiguous. Trimming took off 5 bases at V and 6 bases at J, with 7 bases between the two ends. The CDR3 spans 11 residues. Per germline, CDR1 SEHNR and CDR2 FQNEAQ (reference sequence). The CDR3 sequence is CASSRQPEAFF. CDR3 DNA: TGTGCCAGCAGCCGACAACCTGAAGCTTTCTTT. Full variable domain (outside the CDR3, taken from reference TRBV7-9 and TRBJ1-1): DTGVSQNPRHKITKRGQNVTFRCDPISEHNRLYWYRQTLGQGPEFLTYFQNEAQLEKSRLLSDRFSAERPKGSFSTLEIQRTEQGDSAMYLCASSRQPEAFFGQGTRLTVV.

This clone has only a few counts. Being one base from a much bigger clone, this may be a read error. The chain links TRBV6-1 to TRBJ2-5, with TRBD1 matching 8 bases. Germline CDR1 reads MNHNS; CDR2 reads SASEGT. J was trimmed by 3 bases and V by 7 bases; bases with no gene match: 7. This CDR3 region has 14 residues. For the CDR3, the DNA is TGTGCCAGCATGGGACAGGTTAACAAAGAGACCCAGTACTTC. Translated: CASMGQVNKETQYF.

This clone showed up just a few times. The chain links TRBV28 to TRBJ2-7; 8 bases are a match to TRBD2. Germline-derived CDR1 and CDR2 are MDHEN and SYDVKM. Trimming removed 3 bases from V and 4 bases from J; junction bases left unmatched: 5. The CDR3 covers 14 residues. This CDR3 is CASSFGGRSYEQYF. CDR3 in DNA: TGTGCCAGCAGTTTTGGCGGGAGGTCTTACGAGCAGTACTTC.

This clone turned up a few times. The genes are TRBV19 and TRBJ2-2; TRBD1 matches 7 bases. This CDR3 is 15 amino acids long. Trimming removed 7 bases from V and 1 base from J; junction bases left unmatched: 6. In germline, CDR1 is LNHDA, CDR2 SQIVND (reference sequence). Here the CDR3 reads CASTPTGWNTGELFF. The DNA for the CDR3 is TGTGCCAGTACCCCGACAGGGTGGAACACCGGGGAGCTGTTTTTT.

This clone came up a few times. V usage is TRBV9 and J usage is TRBJ2-7, with a tentative D call TRBD2 (5 bases). Per germline, CDR1 SGDLS and CDR2 YYNGEE. The CDR3 has 15 amino acids. The V end lost 0 bases, the J end lost 0 bases, and 10 bases lay between the germline ends. CDR3 sequence: CASSVGLPSSYEQYF. CDR3 nucleotides: TGTGCCAGCAGCGTAGGACTACCAAGCTCCTACGAGCAGTACTTC.

The genes are TRBV11-2 and TRBJ1-5; D remains unclear. Germline loops: CDR1 SGHAT, CDR2 FQNNGV. V was pared by 5 bases and J by 2 bases, with 22 bases between. The CDR3 loop spans 18 amino acids. The chain's CDR3 is CASSPPHPIWVGNQPQHF. The CDR3 coding sequence is TGTGCCAGCAGCCCCCCCCACCCGATATGGGTCGGCAATCAGCCCCAGCATTTT.